This T cell receptor beta chain is drawn from a study of T cell changes during pregnancy in multiple sclerosis. J was trimmed by 5 bases and V by 5 bases; bases with no gene match: 15. Per germline, CDR1 LNHDA and CDR2 SQIVND (reference sequence). The CDR3 is 17 amino acids. Some clones are missing from TCRdb's copy, which holds only in-frame ones; the method was immunoSEQ multiplex PCR. The sample has 25,000 to 40,000 clones; roughly 90% are singletons. The source material was CD8+ T cells from peripheral blood mononuclear cells, sampled in the second trimester of pregnancy. The V and J genes are TRBV19 and TRBJ2-1, with TRBD2 matching over 7 bases. This clonotype was sampled from a female donor with multiple sclerosis, enrolled in a pregnancy study. The CDR3 nucleotides are TGTGCCAGTAGTGGGGCGGGGAGGGTTACCTTTGACAATGAGCAGTTCTTC. Amino acids: CASSGAGRVTFDNEQFF.